This is a list of T cell receptor beta chains from one sample in a study of vaccination and CD4 T cells after COVID-19. These receptors' antigens are unknown. TCRdb re-derived calls from the PCR reads in MiXCR, one entry per CDR3 protein. The sample has roughly 16,000 distinct CDR3 sequences; 60% to 70% are singletons. Sequenced sample: CD4+ T cells from blood, cultured in vitro. The receptors here all came from a human donor who had recovered from COVID-19. CDR3s include the opening cysteine and the closing phenylalanine or tryptophan. D genes are given only for firm matches. Clone size appears in some rows only: once, few, many, or a class for an expanded clone.

TRBV11-2,TRBJ2-7,.,15,.,CASSLVERVSYEQYF,TGTGCCAGCAGCTTAGTCGAGCGAGTGTCCTACGAGCAGTACTTC
TRBV6-1,TRBJ1-1,few,16,.,CASSLRVVGVLTEAFF,TGTGCCAGCAGCCTCCGCGTCGTGGGTGTCCTCACTGAAGCTTTCTTT
TRBV28,TRBJ2-1,.,15,.,CASSSLGGSYNEQFF,TGTGCCAGCAGTTCCTTAGGGGGGTCCTACAATGAGCAGTTCTTC
TRBV10-1,TRBJ2-3,.,15,TRBD1,CASSEQGKGTDTQYF,TGCGCCAGCAGTGAACAGGGGAAGGGGACAGATACGCAGTATTTT
TRBV20-1,TRBJ2-3,.,16,.,CSARDLRRGNTDTQYF,TGCAGTGCTAGAGATCTCCGGCGCGGGAACACAGATACGCAGTATTTT
TRBV28,TRBJ2-3,.,14,.,CASSHRAITDTQYF,TGTGCCAGCAGTCACAGGGCGATCACAGATACGCAGTATTTT
TRBV7-2,TRBJ2-1,.,11,.,CASSLGQEQFF,TGTGCCAGCAGCTTAGGACAGGAACAGTTCTTC
TRBV6-1,TRBJ1-1,.,11,.,CASTLGIWVFF,TGTGCCAGCACCCTTGGAATATGGGTTTTCTTT
TRBV30,TRBJ2-3,once,16,.,CAWSVRRTLRTDTQYF,TGTGCCTGGAGTGTACGGAGGACTCTGAGGACAGATACGCAGTATTTT
TRBV7-2,TRBJ1-1,few,12,.,CASSLVAIEAFF,TGTGCCAGCAGCTTAGTGGCGATTGAAGCTTTCTTT
TRBV2,TRBJ1-1,once,12,.,CASRFSVTEAFF,TGTGCCAGCAGGTTCAGCGTTACGGAAGCTTTCTTT
TRBV7-9,TRBJ1-5,.,14,.,CASSGTNTNQPQHF,TGTGCCAGCAGCGGAACAAACACAAATCAGCCCCAGCATTTT
TRBV28,TRBJ2-5,.,16,.,CASSWGRGGIQETQYF,TGTGCCAGCAGTTGGGGGCGGGGTGGGATCCAAGAGACCCAGTACTTC
TRBV10-3,TRBJ1-2,few,15,.,CAISPAQGLTAGYTF,TGTGCCATCAGCCCTGCCCAGGGTCTTACTGCCGGCTACACCTTC
TRBV19,TRBJ1-5,.,13,.,CASSHRVNQPQHF,TGTGCCAGTAGTCATCGGGTCAATCAGCCCCAGCATTTT
TRBV6-1,TRBJ1-6,.,15,.,CASSEDGGLNSPLHF,TGTGCCAGCAGTGAAGACGGGGGTTTGAATTCACCCCTCCACTTT
TRBV7-2,TRBJ2-2,.,15,TRBD2,CASSPRLAGVGELFF,TGTGCCAGCAGCCCACGACTAGCGGGAGTCGGGGAGCTGTTTTTT
TRBV6-1,TRBJ2-3,few,15,TRBD1,CASREMGTGTDTQYF,TGTGCCAGCAGGGAAATGGGGACAGGCACAGATACGCAGTATTTT
TRBV28,TRBJ2-7,.,16,.,CASSSWGTGRGYEQYF,TGTGCCAGCAGTTCCTGGGGTACAGGTCGAGGCTACGAGCAGTACTTC
TRBV10-3,TRBJ2-7,.,13,.,CAISESGGGEQYF,TGTGCCATCAGTGAGTCGGGAGGTGGCGAGCAGTACTTC
TRBV12-3/TRBV12-4,TRBJ1-2,few,13,.,CASSSYMGHGYTF,TGTGCCAGCAGTTCATATATGGGGCATGGCTACACCTTC
TRBV30,TRBJ1-2,once,11,.,CAWSWRRGYTF,TGTGCCTGGAGTTGGAGACGTGGCTACACCTTC
TRBV20-1,TRBJ1-3,.,14,TRBD1,CSARDDRAGNTIYF,TGCAGTGCTAGAGACGACAGGGCTGGAAACACCATATATTTT
TRBV28,TRBJ2-5,.,15,TRBD2,CATTPERGGRETQYF,TGTGCCACTACCCCGGAGCGGGGGGGCCGAGAGACCCAGTACTTC
TRBV15,TRBJ2-2,.,16,TRBD2,CATSRYSGGNTGELFF,TGTGCCACCAGCAGATATAGCGGGGGAAACACCGGGGAGCTGTTTTTT
TRBV6-2/TRBV6-3,TRBJ2-7,.,15,TRBD1,CASSAAGQGRYEQYF,TGTGCCAGCAGTGCCGCCGGACAGGGAAGATACGAGCAGTACTTC
TRBV20-1,TRBJ2-7,once,13,.,CSAPSQSSYEQYF,TGCAGTGCCCCCTCCCAGAGCTCCTACGAGCAGTACTTC
TRBV6-2/TRBV6-3,TRBJ1-6,few,15,.,CASSYDRALNSPLHF,TGTGCCAGCAGTTACGACCGGGCCTTGAATTCACCCCTCCACTTT
TRBV20-1,TRBJ1-6,few,12,.,CSARRANSPLHF,TGCAGTGCTCGCAGGGCTAATTCACCCCTCCACTTT